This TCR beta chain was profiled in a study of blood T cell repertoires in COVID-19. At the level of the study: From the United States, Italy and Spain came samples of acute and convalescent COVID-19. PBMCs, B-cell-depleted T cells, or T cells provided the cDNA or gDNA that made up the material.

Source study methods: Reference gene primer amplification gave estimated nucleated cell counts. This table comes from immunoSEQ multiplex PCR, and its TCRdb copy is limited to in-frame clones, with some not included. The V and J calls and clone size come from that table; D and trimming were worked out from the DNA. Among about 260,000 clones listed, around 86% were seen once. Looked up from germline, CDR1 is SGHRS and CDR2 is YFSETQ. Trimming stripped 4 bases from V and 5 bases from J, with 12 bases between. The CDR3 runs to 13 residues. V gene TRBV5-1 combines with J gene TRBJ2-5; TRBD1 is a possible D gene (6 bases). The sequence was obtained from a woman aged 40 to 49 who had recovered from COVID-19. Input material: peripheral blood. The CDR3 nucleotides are TGCGCCAGCAGCGTAGAAACAGGGGAGACCCAGTACTTC. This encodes CASSVETGETQYF.